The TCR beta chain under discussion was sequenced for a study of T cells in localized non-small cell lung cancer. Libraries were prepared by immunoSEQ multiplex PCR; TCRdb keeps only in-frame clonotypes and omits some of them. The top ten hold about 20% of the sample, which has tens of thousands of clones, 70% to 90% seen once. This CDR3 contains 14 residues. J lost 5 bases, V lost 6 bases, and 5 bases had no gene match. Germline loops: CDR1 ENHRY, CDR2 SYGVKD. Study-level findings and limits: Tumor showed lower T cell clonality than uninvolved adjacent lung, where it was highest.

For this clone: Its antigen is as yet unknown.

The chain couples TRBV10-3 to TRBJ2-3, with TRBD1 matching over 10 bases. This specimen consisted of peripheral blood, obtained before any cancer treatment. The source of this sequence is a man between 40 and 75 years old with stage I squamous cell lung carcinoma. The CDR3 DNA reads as TGTGCCATCAGCGGACAGGGGGGGGGAGATACGCAGTATTTT. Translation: CAISGQGGGDTQYF.